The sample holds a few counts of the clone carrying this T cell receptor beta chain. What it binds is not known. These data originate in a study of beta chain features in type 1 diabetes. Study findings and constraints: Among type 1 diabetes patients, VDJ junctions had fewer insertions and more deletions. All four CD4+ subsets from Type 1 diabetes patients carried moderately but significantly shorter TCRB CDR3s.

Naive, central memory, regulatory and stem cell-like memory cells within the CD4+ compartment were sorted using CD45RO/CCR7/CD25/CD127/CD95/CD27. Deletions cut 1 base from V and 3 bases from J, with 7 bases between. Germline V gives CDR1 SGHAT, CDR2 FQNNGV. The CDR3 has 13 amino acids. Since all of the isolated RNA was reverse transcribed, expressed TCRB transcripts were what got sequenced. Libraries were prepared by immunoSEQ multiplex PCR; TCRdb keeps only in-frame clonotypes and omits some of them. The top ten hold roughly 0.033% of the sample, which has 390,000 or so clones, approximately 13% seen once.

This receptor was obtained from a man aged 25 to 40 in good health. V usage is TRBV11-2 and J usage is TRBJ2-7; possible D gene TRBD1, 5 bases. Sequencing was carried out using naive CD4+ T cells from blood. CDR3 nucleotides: TGTGCCAGCAGCTTAGGACAGATCTACGAGCAGTACTTC. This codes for CASSLGQIYEQYF.